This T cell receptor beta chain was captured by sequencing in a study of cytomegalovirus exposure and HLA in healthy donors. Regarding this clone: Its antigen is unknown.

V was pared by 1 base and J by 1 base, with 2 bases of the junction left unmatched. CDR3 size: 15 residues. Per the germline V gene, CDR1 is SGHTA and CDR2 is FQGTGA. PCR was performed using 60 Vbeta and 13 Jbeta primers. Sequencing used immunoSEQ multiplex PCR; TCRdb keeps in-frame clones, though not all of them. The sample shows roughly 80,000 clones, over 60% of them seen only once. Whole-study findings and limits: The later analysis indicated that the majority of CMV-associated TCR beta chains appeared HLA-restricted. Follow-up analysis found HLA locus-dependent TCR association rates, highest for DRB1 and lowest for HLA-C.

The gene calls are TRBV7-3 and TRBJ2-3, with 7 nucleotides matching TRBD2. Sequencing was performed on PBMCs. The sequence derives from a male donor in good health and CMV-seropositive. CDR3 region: CASSLILAGTDTQYF. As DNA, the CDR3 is TGTGCCAGCAGCTTAATTCTAGCGGGCACAGATACGCAGTATTTT.